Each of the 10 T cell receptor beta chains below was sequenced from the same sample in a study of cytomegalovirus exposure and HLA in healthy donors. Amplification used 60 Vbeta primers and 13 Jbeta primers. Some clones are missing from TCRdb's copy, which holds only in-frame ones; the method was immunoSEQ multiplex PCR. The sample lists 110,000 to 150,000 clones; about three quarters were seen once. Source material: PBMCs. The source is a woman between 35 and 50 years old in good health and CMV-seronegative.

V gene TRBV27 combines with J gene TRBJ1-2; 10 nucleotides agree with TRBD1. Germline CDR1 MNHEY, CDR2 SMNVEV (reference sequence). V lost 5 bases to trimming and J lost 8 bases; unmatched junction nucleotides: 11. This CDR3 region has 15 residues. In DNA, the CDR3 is TGTGCCAGCAGTCCCCGACAGGGGGCTTTTGGCGGCTACACCTTC. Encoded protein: CASSPRQGAFGGYTF.

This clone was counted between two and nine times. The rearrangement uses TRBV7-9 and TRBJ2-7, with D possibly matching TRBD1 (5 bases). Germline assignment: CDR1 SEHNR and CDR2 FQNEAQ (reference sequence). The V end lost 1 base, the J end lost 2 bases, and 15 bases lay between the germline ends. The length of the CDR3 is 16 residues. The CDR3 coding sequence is TGTGCCAGCAGCTTAGGGCCAGGGTTAGGTCCCTACGAGCAGTACTTC. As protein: CASSLGPGLGPYEQYF. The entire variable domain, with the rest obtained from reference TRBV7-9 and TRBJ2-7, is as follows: DTGVSQNPRHKITKRGQNVTFRCDPISEHNRLYWYRQTLGQGPEFLTYFQNEAQLEKSRLLSDRFSAERPKGSFSTLEIQRTEQGDSAMYLCASSLGPGLGPYEQYFGPGTRLTVT.

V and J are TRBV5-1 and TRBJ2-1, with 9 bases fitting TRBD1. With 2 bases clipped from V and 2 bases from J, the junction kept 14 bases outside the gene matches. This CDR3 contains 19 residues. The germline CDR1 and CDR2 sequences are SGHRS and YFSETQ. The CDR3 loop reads CASSLHPVTGTGTYNEQFF. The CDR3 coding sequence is TGCGCCAGCAGCTTACACCCGGTCACCGGGACAGGGACCTACAATGAGCAGTTCTTC.

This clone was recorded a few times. CDR3 DNA sequence: TGTGCCAGCAGCTCTGGTCAAAAGGGGGATTCACCCCTCCACTTT. Translated: CASSSGQKGDSPLHF. This chain joins TRBV7-3 and TRBJ1-6, with a tentative D call TRBD1 (6 bases). The V end lost 4 bases, the J end lost 8 bases, and 15 bases lay between the germline ends. Looked up from germline, CDR1 is SGHTA and CDR2 is FQGTGA. The CDR3 totals 15 residues.

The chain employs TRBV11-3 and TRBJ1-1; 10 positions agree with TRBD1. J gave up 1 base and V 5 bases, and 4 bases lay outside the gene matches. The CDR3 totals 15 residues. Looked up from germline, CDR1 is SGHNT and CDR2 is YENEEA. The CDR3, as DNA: TGTGCCAGCAGCCCCCGACAGGGGGCGAACACTGAAGCTTTCTTT. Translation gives CASSPRQGANTEAFF.

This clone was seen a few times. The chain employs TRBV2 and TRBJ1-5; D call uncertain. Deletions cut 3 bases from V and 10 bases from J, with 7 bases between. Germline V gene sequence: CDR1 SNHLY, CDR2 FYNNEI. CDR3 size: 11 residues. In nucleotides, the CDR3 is TGTGCCAGCAGTGATCGGGGTCCCCAGCATTTT. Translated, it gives CASSDRGPQHF.

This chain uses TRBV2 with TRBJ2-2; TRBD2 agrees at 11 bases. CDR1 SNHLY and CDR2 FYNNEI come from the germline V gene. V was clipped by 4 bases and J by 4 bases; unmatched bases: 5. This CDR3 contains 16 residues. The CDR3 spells CASSGGLAGSTGELFF. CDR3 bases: TGTGCCAGCAGTGGTGGACTAGCGGGTTCCACCGGGGAGCTGTTTTTT.

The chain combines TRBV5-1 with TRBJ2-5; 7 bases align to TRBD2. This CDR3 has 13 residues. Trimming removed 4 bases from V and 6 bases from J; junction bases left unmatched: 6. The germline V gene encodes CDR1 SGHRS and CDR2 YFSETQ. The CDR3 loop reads CASSLGGGKTQYF. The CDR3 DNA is TGCGCCAGCAGCCTCGGGGGAGGGAAGACCCAGTACTTC.

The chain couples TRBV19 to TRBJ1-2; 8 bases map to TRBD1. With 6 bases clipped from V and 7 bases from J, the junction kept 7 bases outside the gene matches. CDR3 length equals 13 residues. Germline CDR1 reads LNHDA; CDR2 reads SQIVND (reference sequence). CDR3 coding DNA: TGTGCCAGTAGCCTAGGACAGGGCGGTGGCTACACCTTC. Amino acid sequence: CASSLGQGGGYTF.

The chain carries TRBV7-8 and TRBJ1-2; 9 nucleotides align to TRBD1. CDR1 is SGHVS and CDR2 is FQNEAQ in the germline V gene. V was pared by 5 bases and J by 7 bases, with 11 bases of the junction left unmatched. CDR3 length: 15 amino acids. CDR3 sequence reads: CASSPRDRDGSGYTF. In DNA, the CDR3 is TGTGCCAGCAGCCCTCGGGACAGGGATGGCTCTGGCTACACCTTC.